Listed below are T cell receptor beta chains from one sample, sequenced in a study of CD8+CD57+ T cells in acquired aplastic anemia. TCRdb independently ran MiXCR on the reads; one entry per CDR3 protein. Among approximately 300,000 distinct CDR3 sequences, roughly 59% were seen once, and the ten largest hold 1.3%. The sequenced sample was sorted CD4+, CD8+, or CD8+CD57+ T cells (not recorded which) from PBMCs. These receptors came from a human donor with aplastic anemia. Each CDR3 is given with its conserved first and last residue.

>TRBV9|TRBJ1-2
CASTRDATPSNYGYTF
>TRBV19|TRBJ1-1
CASRTGGNTEAFF
>TRBV20-1|TRBJ1-4
CSARNAGRFNEKLFF
>TRBV24-1|TRBJ2-7
CATSDQRRDRANSEQYF
>TRBV15|TRBJ2-1
CATRTSGSNEQFF
>TRBV7-9|TRBJ1-1
CASTQGSYTEAFF
>TRBV6-1|TRBJ1-2
CASRRGQGSGYTF
>TRBV29-1|TRBJ2-1
CSVELAGVTIYNEQFF
>TRBV24-1|TRBJ2-3
CATSDLVDTQYF
>TRBV3-1|TRBJ1-6
CASSHGPGQGVGSPLHF
>TRBV7-8|TRBJ1-6
CASSLARAQINPPLHF